This TCR beta chain was sequenced for a study of identical twins. Study outcomes and limitations: Alpha sequences out of frame and shared by twins had excess low generation probability. With beta out-of-frame sequences, excess sharing by twins was weaker. Insertion counts were lower in abundant cord blood beta clonotypes, a trend that memory repertoires did not show.

cDNA carried unique molecular identifiers, and a universal primer site was added by template switching. Via MiXCR, TCRdb re-called the 5' RACE reads, giving one row per CDR3 protein. This table holds around 340,000 distinct CDR3 sequences, 12% found once. Trimming took 1 base from V and 4 from J, leaving 14 bases between them. CDR1 DFQATT and CDR2 SNEGSKA come from the germline V gene (reference sequence). This CDR3 contains 15 residues. A note on this clonotype: Its antigen remains unidentified.

These data also featured in a second study, about yellow fever vaccine responses in identical twins.

The rearrangement links TRBV20-1 to TRBJ2-1, with a possible D match to TRBD1 (6 bases). This receptor was obtained from a woman aged 18-30 years in good health. Source material: CD8+ T cells sorted from blood. In DNA form, the CDR3 reads TGCAGTGCTAGAGTTCGGCCAGGGGATTACAATGAGCAGTTCTTC. Translation: CSARVRPGDYNEQFF.